These 24 T cell receptor beta chains were all obtained from the same sample, sequenced in a study of blood T cell dynamics during melanoma immunotherapy. Data came from immunoSEQ multiplex PCR; TCRdb stores just in-frame clones and leaves some out. The data contain more than 13,000 clones, roughly nine tenths of them singletons. Sample time point: week 3, after first cycle of checkpoint inhibitor. The sequenced sample was blood, obtained from a patient treated with checkpoint blockade. All receptors derive from a human donor with melanoma.

The table lists this clone with a count of one. The chain is built from TRBV6-1 and TRBJ2-7; D is ambiguous. With 4 bases removed from V and 6 bases from J, the gap between germline ends came to 13 bases. Germline CDR1 is MNHNS and CDR2 is SASEGT. The CDR3 extends over 13 amino acids. The CDR3 nucleotides are TGTGCCAGCAGTGTGGATCCGCCGGGCGAGCAGTACTTC. The encoded protein is CASSVDPPGEQYF.

V gene TRBV12-5 combines with J gene TRBJ2-7; either TRBD1 or TRBD2 may supply D (5 bases each). Deletions cut 0 bases from V and 6 bases from J, with 12 bases between. This CDR3 comprises 14 residues. Germline lookup yields CDR1 LGHNT and CDR2 FRNRAP. As DNA, the CDR3 is TGTGCTAGTGGTTTGGTGGGACGCAGAACCGAGCAGTACTTC. Its protein is CASGLVGRRTEQYF.

This chain links TRBV6-5 with TRBJ2-2; 9 nucleotides align to TRBD2. The CDR3 loop spans 16 amino acids. The ends lost 0 bases at V and 6 bases at J; junction bases unmatched: 5. Germline V gene data show CDR1 as MNHEY and CDR2 as SVGAGI. CDR3 sequence reads: CASSYSRRGGSGELFF. The CDR3 DNA sequence: TGTGCCAGCAGTTACTCGCGGCGGGGGGGCTCCGGGGAGCTGTTTTTT.

The rearrangement links TRBV13 to TRBJ2-2; possible D gene TRBD2, 6 bases. V shed 4 bases and J shed 5 bases, with 20 bases lying between them. The CDR3 totals 17 residues. Germline CDR1 PRHDT, CDR2 FYEKMQ (reference sequence). Here the CDR3 reads CASSSTRYRGGTGELFF. For the CDR3, the DNA is TGTGCCAGCAGCTCCACTCGTTACCGCGGAGGGACCGGGGAGCTGTTTTTT. Drawing the rest from reference TRBV13 and TRBJ2-2, the complete variable domain is AAGVIQSPRHLIKEKRETATLKCYPIPRHDTVYWYQQGPGQDPQFLISFYEKMQSDKGSIPDRFSAQQFSDYHSELNMSSLELGDSALYFCASSSTRYRGGTGELFFGEGSRLTVL.

V gene TRBV4-2 combines with J gene TRBJ2-1, with no clear D. Per the germline V gene, CDR1 is LGHNA and CDR2 is YNFKEQ. The CDR3 covers 18 residues. V was cut by 4 bases and J by 0 bases, with 19 bases left in between. CDR3 region: CASSPRLLWDSSYNEQFF. DNA for the CDR3: TGTGCCAGCAGCCCACGACTGTTGTGGGATAGCTCCTACAATGAGCAGTTCTTC.

The V gene is TRBV6-5, the J gene TRBJ1-1; 7 nucleotides line up with TRBD1. The trim removed 8 bases at V and 1 base at J, leaving 4 bases unmatched. The CDR3 extends over 13 amino acids. CDR1 and CDR2 from the germline V gene are MNHEY and SVGAGI. This chain's CDR3 is CASVHRGNTEAFF. DNA of the CDR3: TGTGCCAGCGTACACAGGGGGAACACTGAAGCTTTCTTT.

This clone was seen only once. This chain uses TRBV11-3 with TRBJ1-1, with 9 bases matching TRBD1. This CDR3 has 13 amino acids. The germline V gene has CDR1 SGHNT and CDR2 YENEEA. V trimming: 5 bases; J trimming: 4 bases; junction bases outside the gene matches: 2. CDR3 amino acids: CASSATGGTEAFF. The CDR3 DNA follows: TGTGCCAGCAGCGCGACAGGGGGCACTGAAGCTTTCTTT.

The chain couples TRBV2 to TRBJ1-2, with 7 bases matching TRBD1. The CDR3 runs 14 residues. The J segment lost 0 bases and the V segment lost 7 bases, leaving 5 bases of the junction unmatched. Germline CDR1 is SNHLY and CDR2 is FYNNEI. In DNA form, the CDR3 reads TGTGCCAGCAACCGGGACAGAACTAACTATGGCTACACCTTC. Amino acid sequence: CASNRDRTNYGYTF.

The V and J genes are TRBV5-1 and TRBJ2-6, with 7 nucleotides matching TRBD1. With 3 bases clipped from V and 1 base from J, the junction kept 1 base outside the gene matches. There are 15 residues in the CDR3. CDR1 and CDR2 (germline): SGHRS, YFSETQ. The CDR3: CASSSGGSGANVLTF. The CDR3 DNA sequence: TGCGCCAGCAGCTCAGGGGGATCTGGGGCCAACGTCCTGACTTTC. Filled out from reference TRBV5-1 and TRBJ2-6, the complete variable domain reads KAGVTQTPRYLIKTRGQQVTLSCSPISGHRSVSWYQQTPGQGLQFLFEYFSETQRNKGNFPGRFSGRQFSNSRSEMNVSTLELGDSALYLCASSSGGSGANVLTFGAGSRLTVL.

The V gene is TRBV20-1, the J gene TRBJ1-2, with a tentative D call TRBD1 (5 bases). CDR3 size: 11 residues. V was pared by 2 bases and J by 12 bases, with 13 bases between. From germline, CDR1 is DFQATT and CDR2 SNEGSKA (reference sequence). The CDR3 sequence is CSARPRAEHTF. For the CDR3, the DNA is TGCAGTGCTAGACCCAGGGCAGAGCACACCTTC.

In this sample, this clone turned up once. The rearrangement joins TRBV5-1 to TRBJ2-5; 8 bases fit TRBD1. The ends lost 4 bases at V and 3 bases at J; junction bases unmatched: 8. Germline V lookup: CDR1 SGHRS, CDR2 YFSETQ. This CDR3 region has 15 residues. This chain's CDR3 is CASSHLAGGEETQYF. The DNA of the CDR3 is TGCGCCAGCAGCCACCTCGCAGGGGGCGAAGAGACCCAGTACTTC.

The chain links TRBV19 to TRBJ2-3, with 14 bases fitting TRBD2. V lost 1 base, J lost 6 bases, and 6 bases stayed unmatched. CDR3 length equals 17 residues. Per the germline V gene, CDR1 is LNHDA and CDR2 is SQIVND (reference sequence). The CDR3 is CASSIGLAGGSLDTQYF. Here the CDR3 DNA reads TGTGCCAGTAGTATAGGACTAGCGGGAGGGAGTCTGGATACGCAGTATTTT.

The genes are TRBV18 and TRBJ1-6, with 7 bases fitting TRBD1. The V and J ends lost 3 bases and 6 bases, in that order; junction bases with no gene match: 5. CDR3 length: 15 residues. Germline CDR1 reads KGHSH; CDR2 reads LQKENI. CDR3 sequence (DNA): TGTGCCAGCTCACCCGACAGGGCAACTAATTCACCCCTCCACTTT. Residues: CASSPDRATNSPLHF.

The V gene is TRBV10-3, the J gene TRBJ1-1; 10 bases line up with TRBD1. The CDR3 runs to 15 residues. The J segment lost 0 bases and the V segment lost 6 bases, leaving 4 bases of the junction unmatched. The germline V gene encodes CDR1 ENHRY and CDR2 SYGVKD. The CDR3 reads CAIRGQGKMNTEAFF. Written as DNA, the CDR3 is TGTGCCATCAGGGGACAGGGGAAAATGAACACTGAAGCTTTCTTT.

The chain links TRBV5-6 to TRBJ1-5; D not certain. Germline loops: CDR1 SGHDT, CDR2 YYEEEE. The CDR3 is 15 residues long. V was pared by 4 bases and J by 0 bases, with 11 bases between. CDR3 nucleotide sequence: TGTGCCAGCAGCCGTCTGGGGATTAGCAATCAGCCCCAGCATTTT. Translation gives CASSRLGISNQPQHF.

V usage is TRBV6-5 and J usage is TRBJ1-4, with D hard to call. Between the trimmed V and J ends, which lost 0 bases and 8 bases, there was a span of 10 bases. The V gene's germline CDR1 is MNHEY and CDR2 SVGAGI. The CDR3 spans 14 residues. CDR3 in amino acids: CASSYSYSSEKLFF. Written as DNA, the CDR3 is TGTGCCAGCAGTTACTCTTACTCCTCCGAAAAACTGTTTTTT.

The V call is TRBV5-8, the J call TRBJ1-4, with 8 bases aligning to TRBD1. Trimming removed 0 bases from V and 7 bases from J; junction bases left unmatched: 20. Germline-derived CDR1 and CDR2 are SGHTS and YDEGEE. The CDR3 loop spans 20 amino acids. The DNA for the CDR3 is TGTGCCAGCAGCTTGGCCGTCACAGGGGGATTCCGGGTAGAAAGTGAAAAACTGTTTTTT. Translating it yields CASSLAVTGGFRVESEKLFF.

The V and J genes are TRBV7-6 and TRBJ2-2; D is perhaps TRBD1 or TRBD2 (6 bases each). Per the germline V gene, CDR1 is SGHVS and CDR2 is FNYEAQ. V gave up 0 bases and J gave up 6 bases, with 8 bases separating them. This CDR3 has 14 residues. The CDR3 DNA reads as TGTGCCAGCAGCTTAGCTAGGGGGGCCGGGGAGCTGTTTTTT. As protein: CASSLARGAGELFF.

V and J are TRBV2 and TRBJ1-1, with TRBD1 as a possible D gene (5 bases). Germline V lookup: CDR1 SNHLY, CDR2 FYNNEI. CDR3 length: 14 amino acids. Between the trimmed V and J ends, which lost 6 bases and 1 base, there was a span of 12 bases. The CDR3 here is CASRTQAPNTEAFF. The CDR3 coding sequence is TGTGCCAGCAGAACACAGGCCCCGAACACTGAAGCTTTCTTT. Filled out from reference TRBV2 and TRBJ1-1, the complete variable domain reads EPEVTQTPSHQVTQMGQEVILRCVPISNHLYFYWYRQILGQKVEFLVSFYNNEISEKSEIFDDQFSVERPDGSNFTLKIRSTKLEDSAMYFCASRTQAPNTEAFFGQGTRLTVV.

This clone was observed a few times. This rearrangement joins TRBV11-3 to TRBJ2-5, with TRBD1 matching over 7 bases. The CDR3 spans 17 residues. V lost 4 bases to trimming and J lost 1 base; unmatched junction nucleotides: 12. CDR1 is SGHNT, CDR2 YENEEA, per germline. The CDR3 loop is CASSSRVGTVGQETQYF. In DNA form, the CDR3 reads TGTGCCAGCAGCTCCAGGGTGGGGACAGTAGGCCAAGAGACCCAGTACTTC.

The gene calls are TRBV7-8 and TRBJ1-3; a possible D gene is TRBD1 (6 bases). V gave up 1 base and J gave up 3 bases, with 13 bases separating them. CDR1 and CDR2 (germline): SGHVS, FQNEAQ. The CDR3 contains 16 residues. The CDR3 protein is CASSLEGGQGGNTIYF. CDR3 sequence (DNA): TGTGCCAGCAGCTTAGAGGGGGGGCAAGGTGGAAACACCATATATTTT. Looking up the rest from reference TRBV7-8 and TRBJ1-3 gives the full variable domain: GAGVSQSPRYKVAKRGQDVALRCDPISGHVSLFWYQQALGQGPEFLTYFQNEAQLDKSGLPSDRFFAERPEGSVSTLKIQRTQQEDSAVYLCASSLEGGQGGNTIYFGEGSWLTVV.

V is TRBV27 and J is TRBJ1-2; 11 bases fit TRBD1. This CDR3 has 15 residues. V shed 9 bases and J 7 bases; nucleotides not matched to a gene: 13. Germline CDR1 MNHEY, CDR2 SMNVEV (reference sequence). DNA of the CDR3: TGTGCCAGTGCCGAATTCCGGGACAGGGGGTCTGGCTACACCTTC. Protein: CASAEFRDRGSGYTF.

The genes are TRBV6-1 and TRBJ2-3, with D possibly called TRBD1 or TRBD2 (6 bases each). Trimming removed 0 bases from V and 8 bases from J, with 12 bases in between. CDR1 is MNHNS and CDR2 is SASEGT in the germline V gene. The CDR3 extends over 14 amino acids. CDR3 sequence: CASSEAGGYGTQYF. The CDR3, as DNA: TGTGCCAGCAGTGAAGCCGGGGGCTACGGTACGCAGTATTTT.

The V and J genes are TRBV6-4 and TRBJ1-5, with D uncertain. Germline CDR1 is MRHNA and CDR2 is SNTAGT. CDR3 length: 13 amino acids. Trimming stripped 3 bases from V and 3 bases from J, with 6 bases between. The CDR3 protein is CASSEAPNQPQHF. In DNA form, the CDR3 reads TGTGCCAGCAGTGAGGCCCCCAATCAGCCCCAGCATTTT.